The clone carrying this TCR beta chain was seen many times. Its antigen is as yet unknown. The assay was immunoSEQ multiplex PCR, and TCRdb's table has in-frame clones only and misses some. The repertoire holds over 75,000 clones, with approximately 86% as singletons. Patients received nivolumab 3 mg/kg at weeks 1, 4, 7, 10, then fortnightly to week 26. In germline, CDR1 is SGDLS, CDR2 YYNGEE. V was pared by 5 bases and J by 3 bases, with 12 bases between. This CDR3 spans 14 amino acids. The sample comes from a study of ipilimumab plus nivolumab after autologous stem cell transplantation. Overall study: Median doses per patient: 5 ipilimumab, about eight nivolumab. The DLBCL cohort had primary refractory and relapsed disease, with 18-month progression-free survival of approximately 87% and 28%. Study results and limitations: TCR repertoire, Treg phenotype and gut microbiota reportedly support more study of this approach.

The sequenced sample was PBMCs, obtained in a trial of ipilimumab plus nivolumab as post-transplant consolidation. This chain links TRBV9 with TRBJ1-5; D is unclear. The TCR sequence derives from a male donor with diffuse large B-cell lymphoma. CDR3 in amino acids: CASSVDPTNQPQHF. The CDR3 DNA reads TGTGCCAGCAGTGTTGACCCAACCAATCAGCCCCAGCATTTT.